Shown below are 14 T cell receptor beta chains from a single sample sequenced in a study of blood T cell repertoires in COVID-19. The assay was immunoSEQ multiplex PCR, and TCRdb's table has in-frame clones only and misses some. The sample consists of under 95,000 clones, 75% to 90% of them appearing once. The material sequenced was peripheral blood. These receptors originate from a human donor in a cohort sampled during active COVID-19.

This clone has a handful of counts. The CDR3 coding sequence is TGTGCCAGTAGTATAGTCCCGGGACAGAGGACCTACGAGCAGTACTTC. Translating gives CASSIVPGQRTYEQYF. V usage is TRBV19 and J usage is TRBJ2-7; 7 bases are a match to TRBD1. With 1 base clipped from V and 2 bases from J, the junction kept 8 bases outside the gene matches. Germline CDR1 is LNHDA and CDR2 is SQIVND (reference sequence). The CDR3 is 16 amino acids. The complete variable domain, with remaining parts taken from reference TRBV19 and TRBJ2-7, reads DGGITQSPKYLFRKEGQNVTLSCEQNLNHDAMYWYRQDPGQGLRLIYYSQIVNDFQKGDIAEGYSVSREKKESFPLTVTSAQKNPTAFYLCASSIVPGQRTYEQYFGPGTRLTVT.

The chain is built from TRBV12-3 or TRBV12-4 and TRBJ2-3, with D hard to call. Trimming took off 4 bases at V and 8 bases at J, with 13 bases between the two ends. This CDR3 contains 13 residues. CDR3 sequence: CASSSTSSGTQYF. As DNA, the CDR3 is TGTGCCAGCAGTTCCACCTCCTCGGGTACGCAGTATTTT.

This clone was recorded once. CDR3 sequence (DNA): TGTGCCACCAGCAGAGTGAGGACAGAGAACACCGGGGAGCTGTTTTTT. Protein product: CATSRVRTENTGELFF. This chain links TRBV15 with TRBJ2-2; tentative D call: TRBD1 (6 bases). The CDR3 consists of 16 residues. Germline V gene data show CDR1 as LNHNV and CDR2 as YYDKDF (reference sequence). Trimming cost V 1 base and J 1 base, with 10 bases left between them.

The gene calls are TRBV28 and TRBJ1-2; unclear D gene. Looked up from germline, CDR1 is MDHEN and CDR2 is SYDVKM. The CDR3 runs to 14 residues. V dropped 3 bases and J dropped 5 bases, with 13 bases sitting between them. CDR3 nucleotide sequence: TGTGCCAGCAGTTTGATCTTGGCAGGATATGGCTACACCTTC. This codes for CASSLILAGYGYTF.

The chain combines TRBV7-2 with TRBJ1-5; TRBD1 matches at 9 bases. V was clipped by 5 bases and J by 5 bases; unmatched bases: 4. Germline loops: CDR1 SGHTA, CDR2 FQGNSA. CDR3 length: 14 amino acids. The CDR3 region has the DNA TGTGCCAGCAGCGAACAGGGGGCGGATCAGCCCCAGCATTTT. Protein product: CASSEQGADQPQHF.

This clone is a singleton in its sample. J is TRBJ1-1 and V is TRBV6-2 or TRBV6-3; 7 bases map to TRBD1. Germline V gene lookup returns CDR1 MNHEY and CDR2 SVGEGT. The CDR3 contains 14 residues. Losses at the gene ends were 6 bases for V and 1 base for J; bases not matched to a gene: 5. For the CDR3, the DNA is TGTGCCAGCAGCACCCAGGGGGGGAACACTGAAGCTTTCTTT. Its protein is CASSTQGGNTEAFF.

J is TRBJ2-3 and V is TRBV6-4; D is unclear. The length of the CDR3 is 14 residues. Deletions cut 3 bases from V and 0 bases from J, with 7 bases between. Germline values: CDR1 MRHNA, CDR2 SNTAGT. The CDR3 loop is CASSDLSSTDTQYF. The CDR3 DNA reads TGTGCCAGCAGTGATTTATCTAGCACAGATACGCAGTATTTT.

J is TRBJ1-2 and V is TRBV28; 8 bases map to TRBD1. CDR3 length: 13 amino acids. The V segment lost 5 bases and the J segment 7 bases; nucleotides outside the gene matches: 6. Germline lookup yields CDR1 MDHEN and CDR2 SYDVKM. CDR3 in DNA: TGTGCCAGCAGTCTCCAGGGGGCCTTTGGCTACACCTTC. This codes for CASSLQGAFGYTF.

This chain uses TRBV9 with TRBJ2-5, with a possible D match to TRBD2 (6 bases). V was cut by 4 bases and J by 1 base, with 17 bases left in between. Per germline, CDR1 SGDLS and CDR2 YYNGEE. CDR3 length: 16 amino acids. The DNA of the CDR3 is TGTGCCAGCAGCAGGACATGGAATAGCGGCCAAGAGACCCAGTACTTC. Its translation: CASSRTWNSGQETQYF.

The chain uses TRBV28 and TRBJ1-1; D not certain. Between the trimmed V and J ends, which lost 4 bases and 4 bases, there was a span of 10 bases. The V gene's germline CDR1 is MDHEN and CDR2 SYDVKM. This CDR3 is built from 13 residues. The CDR3 here is CASSSILGTEAFF. DNA of the CDR3: TGTGCCAGCAGTTCCATCCTCGGCACTGAAGCTTTCTTT.

CDR3 sequence reads: CASRTGLCYEQYF. CDR3 sequence (DNA): TGCGCCAGCAGGACAGGGCTCTGCTACGAGCAGTACTTC. This sequence joins TRBV23-1 and TRBJ2-7, with 7 bases lining up with TRBD1. TRBV23-1 is marked as an open reading frame, function uncertain. The CDR3 loop spans 13 amino acids. The V segment lost 6 bases and the J segment 3 bases; nucleotides outside the gene matches: 5.

The CDR3 protein is CASSVLRTSGSTGGSYNEQFF. In nucleotides, the CDR3 is TGCGCCAGCAGTGTGTTAAGAACTAGCGGGTCAACGGGAGGTAGTTACAATGAGCAGTTCTTC. V gene TRBV5-1 combines with J gene TRBJ2-1; 9 bases map to TRBD2. Germline V gene sequence: CDR1 SGHRS, CDR2 YFSETQ. The junction had 25 bases not matched to a gene; V was cut back by 5 bases and J by 4 bases. There are 21 residues in the CDR3.

This chain uses TRBV11-2 with TRBJ2-3; 7 positions match TRBD2. Per germline, CDR1 SGHAT and CDR2 FQNNGV. The CDR3 runs to 16 residues. V lost 1 base, J lost 4 bases, and 8 bases stayed unmatched. CDR3 protein: CASSLVAGALPDTQYF. The DNA for the CDR3 is TGTGCCAGCAGCTTAGTTGCGGGAGCCCTCCCAGATACGCAGTATTTT.

This chain joins TRBV13 and TRBJ1-3; unclear D gene. Germline lookup yields CDR1 PRHDT and CDR2 FYEKMQ (reference sequence). The CDR3 extends over 16 amino acids. V gave up 1 base and J gave up 2 bases, with 12 bases separating them. The CDR3, as DNA: TGTGCCAGCAGCTTAGTGGGCATAAGTGCTGGAAACACCATATATTTT. It translates to CASSLVGISAGNTIYF.